Here is one T cell receptor beta chain with its context. TCRdb's table, derived via immunoSEQ multiplex PCR, lists solely in-frame clones and lacks some. The table records tens of thousands of clones, more than 80% of them present only once. Germline V gives CDR1 SEHNR, CDR2 FQNEAQ (reference sequence). Trimming took off 3 bases at V and 2 bases at J, with 16 bases between the two ends. This CDR3 spans 16 amino acids. This entry belongs to a study of T cell changes during pregnancy in multiple sclerosis. The sample in question was peripheral blood, obtained before pregnancy. This TCR was recovered from a female donor with multiple sclerosis, enrolled in a pregnancy study. V gene TRBV7-9 combines with J gene TRBJ2-5; TRBD1 is a possible D gene (5 bases). CDR3 in DNA: TGTGCCAGCAGCTTCCTCCAGGGAAACAGACAAGAGACCCAGTACTTC. Amino acids: CASSFLQGNRQETQYF.